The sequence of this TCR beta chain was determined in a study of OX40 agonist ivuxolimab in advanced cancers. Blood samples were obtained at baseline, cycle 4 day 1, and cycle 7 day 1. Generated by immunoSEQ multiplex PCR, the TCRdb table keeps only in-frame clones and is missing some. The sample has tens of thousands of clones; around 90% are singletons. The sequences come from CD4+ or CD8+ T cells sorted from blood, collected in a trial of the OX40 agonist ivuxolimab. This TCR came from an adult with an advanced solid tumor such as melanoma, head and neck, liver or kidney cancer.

The CDR3 sequence is CASSPSKVRDEAFF. In DNA form, the CDR3 reads TGTGCCAGCAGTCCCTCGAAGGTCAGGGATGAAGCTTTCTTT. V is TRBV28 and J is TRBJ1-1; a possible D gene is TRBD1 (5 bases). Germline-derived CDR1 and CDR2 are MDHEN and SYDVKM. The CDR3 length is 14 residues. Trimming stripped 5 bases from V and 7 bases from J, with 17 bases between.